What follows is one T cell receptor (beta chain) and its context. As yet, its antigen is unknown. V was trimmed by 2 bases and J by 0 bases, leaving 11 bases between them. Germline V gene sequence: CDR1 GTSNPN, CDR2 SVGIG (reference sequence). The CDR3 consists of 15 residues. These data come from a study of graft-versus-host responses after intestinal transplantation. Study summary: All recipients were given anti-thymocyte globulin induction, and tacrolimus and steroids were then administered for roughly 3 years.

Using immunoSEQ multiplex PCR, the repertoire was profiled, and TCRdb retains in-frame clones only, with some absent. The data contain under 100,000 clones, 94% of them singletons. The gene calls are TRBV30 and TRBJ2-1, with a tentative D call TRBD1 (5 bases). This clonotype originated in a human donor who was the organ donor for an intestinal transplant. The sequences come from unstimulated CD4+ T cells sorted from spleen or lymph node cells, collected before transplant. CDR3 bases: TGTGCCTGGAGTAAGGGGCAGGGCTCCTACAATGAGCAGTTCTTC. It yields the protein CAWSKGQGSYNEQFF.